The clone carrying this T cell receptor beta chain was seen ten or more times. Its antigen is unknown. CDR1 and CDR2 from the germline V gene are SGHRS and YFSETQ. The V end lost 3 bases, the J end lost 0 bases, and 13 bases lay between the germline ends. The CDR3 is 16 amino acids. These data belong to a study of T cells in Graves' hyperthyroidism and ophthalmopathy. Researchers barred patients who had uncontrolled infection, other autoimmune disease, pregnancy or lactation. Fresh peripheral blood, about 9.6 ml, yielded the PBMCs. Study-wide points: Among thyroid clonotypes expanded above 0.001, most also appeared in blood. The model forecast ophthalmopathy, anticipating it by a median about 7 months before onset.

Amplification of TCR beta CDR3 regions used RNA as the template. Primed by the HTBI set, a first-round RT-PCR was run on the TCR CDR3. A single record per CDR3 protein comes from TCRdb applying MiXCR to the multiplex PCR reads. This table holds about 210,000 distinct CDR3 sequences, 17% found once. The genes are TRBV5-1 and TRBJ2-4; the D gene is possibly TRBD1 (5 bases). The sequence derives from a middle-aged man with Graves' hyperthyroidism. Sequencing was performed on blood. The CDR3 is CASSSSVGLAKNIQYF. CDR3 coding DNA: TGCGCCAGCAGCTCTTCGGTGGGGCTAGCCAAAAACATTCAGTACTTC.